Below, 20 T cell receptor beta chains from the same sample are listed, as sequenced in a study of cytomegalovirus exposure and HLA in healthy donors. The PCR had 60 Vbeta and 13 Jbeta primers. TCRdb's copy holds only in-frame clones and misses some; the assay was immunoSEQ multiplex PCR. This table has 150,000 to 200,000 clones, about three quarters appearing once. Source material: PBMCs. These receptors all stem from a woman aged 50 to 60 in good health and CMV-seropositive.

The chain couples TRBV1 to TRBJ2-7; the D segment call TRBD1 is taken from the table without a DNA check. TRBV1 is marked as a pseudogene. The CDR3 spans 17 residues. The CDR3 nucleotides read TGCACCAGCAGCCTCAAGATGGACAGTGATACGAACCACGAGCAGTACTTC. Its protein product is CTSSLKMDSDTNHEQYF.

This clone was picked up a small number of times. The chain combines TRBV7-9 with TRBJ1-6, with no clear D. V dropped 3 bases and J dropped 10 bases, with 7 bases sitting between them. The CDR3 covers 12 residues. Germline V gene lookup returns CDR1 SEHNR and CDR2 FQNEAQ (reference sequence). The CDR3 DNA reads TGTGCCAGCAGCTTGATCGAGTCACCCCTCCACTTT. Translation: CASSLIESPLHF.

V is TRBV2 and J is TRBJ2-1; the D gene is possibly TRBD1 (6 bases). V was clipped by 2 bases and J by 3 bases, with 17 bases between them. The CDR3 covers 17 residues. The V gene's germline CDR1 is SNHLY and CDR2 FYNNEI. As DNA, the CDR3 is TGTGCCAGCAGTGAACGGATTGGACAGAAAAACTACAATGAGCAGTTCTTC. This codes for CASSERIGQKNYNEQFF.

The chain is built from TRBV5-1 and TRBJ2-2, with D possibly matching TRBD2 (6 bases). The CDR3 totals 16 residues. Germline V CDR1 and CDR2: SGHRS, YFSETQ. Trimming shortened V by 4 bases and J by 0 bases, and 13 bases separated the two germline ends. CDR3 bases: TGCGCCAGCAGCCCGGGGCGGGGTACGAACACCGGGGAGCTGTTTTTT. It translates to CASSPGRGTNTGELFF.

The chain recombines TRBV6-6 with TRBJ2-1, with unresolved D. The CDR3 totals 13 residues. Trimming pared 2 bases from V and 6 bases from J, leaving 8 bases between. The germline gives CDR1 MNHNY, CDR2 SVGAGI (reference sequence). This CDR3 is CASSYIRSNEQFF. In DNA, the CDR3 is TGTGCCAGCAGTTACATCAGGTCCAATGAGCAGTTCTTC.

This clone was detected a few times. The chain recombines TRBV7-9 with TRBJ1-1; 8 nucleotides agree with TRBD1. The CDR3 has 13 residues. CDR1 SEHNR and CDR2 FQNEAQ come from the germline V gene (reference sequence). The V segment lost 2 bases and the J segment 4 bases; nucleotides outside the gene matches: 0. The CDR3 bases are TGTGCCAGCAGCTTAACAGGGGGCACTGAAGCTTTCTTT. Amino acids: CASSLTGGTEAFF. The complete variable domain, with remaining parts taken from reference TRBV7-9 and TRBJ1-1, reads DTGVSQNPRHKITKRGQNVTFRCDPISEHNRLYWYRQTLGQGPEFLTYFQNEAQLEKSRLLSDRFSAERPKGSFSTLEIQRTEQGDSAMYLCASSLTGGTEAFFGQGTRLTVV.

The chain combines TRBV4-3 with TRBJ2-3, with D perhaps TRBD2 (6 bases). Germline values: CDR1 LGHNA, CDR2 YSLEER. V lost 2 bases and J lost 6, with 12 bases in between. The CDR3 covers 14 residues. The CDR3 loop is CASSQRETGDTQYF. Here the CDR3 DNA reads TGCGCCAGCAGCCAACGGGAGACCGGGGATACGCAGTATTTT.

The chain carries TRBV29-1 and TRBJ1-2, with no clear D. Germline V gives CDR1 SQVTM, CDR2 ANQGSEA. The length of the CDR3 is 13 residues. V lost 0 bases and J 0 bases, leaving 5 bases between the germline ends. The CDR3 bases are TGCAGCGTTGAAGACAACTCTAACTATGGCTACACCTTC. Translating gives CSVEDNSNYGYTF.

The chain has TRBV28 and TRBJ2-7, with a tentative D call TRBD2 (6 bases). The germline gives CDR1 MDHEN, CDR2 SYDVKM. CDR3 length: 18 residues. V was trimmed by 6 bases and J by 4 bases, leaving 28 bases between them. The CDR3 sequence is CASSSRGATTQIRYEQYF. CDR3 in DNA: TGTGCCAGCAGCAGTCGCGGGGCCACTACCCAAATAAGATACGAGCAGTACTTC. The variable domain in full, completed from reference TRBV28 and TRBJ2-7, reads DVKVTQSSRYLVKRTGEKVFLECVQDMDHENMFWYRQDPGLGLRLIYFSYDVKMKEKGDIPEGYSVSREKKERFSLILESASTNQTSMYLCASSSRGATTQIRYEQYFGPGTRLTVT.

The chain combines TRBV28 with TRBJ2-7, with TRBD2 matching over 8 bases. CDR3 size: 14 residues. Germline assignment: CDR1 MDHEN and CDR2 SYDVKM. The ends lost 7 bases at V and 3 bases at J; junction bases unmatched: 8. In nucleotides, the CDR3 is TGTGCCAGCATAGGCGGGGGGAAGTTCTACGAGCAGTACTTC. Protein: CASIGGGKFYEQYF. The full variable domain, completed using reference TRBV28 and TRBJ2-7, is DVKVTQSSRYLVKRTGEKVFLECVQDMDHENMFWYRQDPGLGLRLIYFSYDVKMKEKGDIPEGYSVSREKKERFSLILESASTNQTSMYLCASIGGGKFYEQYFGPGTRLTVT.

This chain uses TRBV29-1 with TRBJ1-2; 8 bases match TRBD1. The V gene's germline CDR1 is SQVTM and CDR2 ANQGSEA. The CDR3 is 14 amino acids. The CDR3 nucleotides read TGCACGAGTTGGGCTAAGGACAGGGAGGATGGCTACACCTTC. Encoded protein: CTSWAKDREDGYTF.

This CDR3 reads CASSYSARGNTEAFF. Here the CDR3 DNA reads TGTGCCAGCAGTTACTCGGCGCGGGGGAACACTGAAGCTTTCTTT. The gene calls are TRBV6-5 and TRBJ1-1; D not certain. Trimming shortened V by 0 bases and J by 1 base, and 9 bases separated the two germline ends. Germline loops: CDR1 MNHEY, CDR2 SVGAGI. The CDR3 runs to 15 residues.

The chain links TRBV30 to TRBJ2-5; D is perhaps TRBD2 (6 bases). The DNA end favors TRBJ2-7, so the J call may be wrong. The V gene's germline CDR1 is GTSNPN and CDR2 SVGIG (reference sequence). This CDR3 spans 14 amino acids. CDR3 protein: CAWSGGVPPYEQYF. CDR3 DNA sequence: TGTGCCTGGAGTGGGGGGGTACCTCCCTACGAGCAGTACTTC.

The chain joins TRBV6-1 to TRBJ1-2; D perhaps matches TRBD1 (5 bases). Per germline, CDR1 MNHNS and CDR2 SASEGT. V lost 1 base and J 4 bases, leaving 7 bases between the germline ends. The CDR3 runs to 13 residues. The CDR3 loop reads CASSEGGVYGYTF. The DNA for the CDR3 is TGTGCCAGCAGTGAAGGGGGCGTCTATGGCTACACCTTC.

The CDR3 spells CASIRAGGDYGYTF. The DNA of the CDR3 is TGTGCCAGCATTAGGGCGGGGGGCGACTATGGCTACACCTTC. The rearrangement uses TRBV2 and TRBJ1-2; a possible D gene is TRBD1 (6 bases). Trimming cost V 7 bases and J 3 bases, with 15 bases left between them. The CDR3 runs 14 residues. Germline V lookup: CDR1 SNHLY, CDR2 FYNNEI.

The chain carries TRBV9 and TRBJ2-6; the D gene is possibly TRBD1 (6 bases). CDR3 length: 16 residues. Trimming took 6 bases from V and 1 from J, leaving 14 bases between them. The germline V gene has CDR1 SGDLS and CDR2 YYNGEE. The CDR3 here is CASNSGTPSGANVLTF. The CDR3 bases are TGTGCCAGCAACTCTGGGACACCGTCTGGGGCCAACGTCCTGACTTTC.

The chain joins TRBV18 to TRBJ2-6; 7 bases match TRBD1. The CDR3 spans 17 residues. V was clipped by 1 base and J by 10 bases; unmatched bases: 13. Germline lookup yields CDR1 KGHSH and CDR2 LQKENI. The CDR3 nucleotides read TGTGCCAGCTCACCACGCCCTCGACAGGGAAGGATTAACGTCCTGACTTTC. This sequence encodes CASSPRPRQGRINVLTF.

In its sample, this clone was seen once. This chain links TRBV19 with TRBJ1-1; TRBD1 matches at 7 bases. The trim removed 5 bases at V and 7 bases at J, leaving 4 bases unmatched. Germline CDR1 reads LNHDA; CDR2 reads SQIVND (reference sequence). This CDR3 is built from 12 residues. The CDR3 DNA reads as TGTGCCAGTAGTGCTCGGGACAGTGAAGCTTTCTTT. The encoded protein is CASSARDSEAFF.

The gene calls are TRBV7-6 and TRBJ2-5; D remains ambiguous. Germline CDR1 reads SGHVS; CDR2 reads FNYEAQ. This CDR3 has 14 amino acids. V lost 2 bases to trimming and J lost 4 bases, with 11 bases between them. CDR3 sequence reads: CASSLMNNGETQYF. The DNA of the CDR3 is TGTGCCAGCAGCTTAATGAACAATGGAGAGACCCAGTACTTC.

The CDR3 nucleotides are TGCGCCAGCAGCCAAGACGGGTATGGCTACACCTTC. This codes for CASSQDGYGYTF. This sequence joins TRBV4-3 and TRBJ1-2; unclear D gene. The V gene lost 0 bases and the J gene lost 5 bases, with 4 bases spanning the gap. The CDR3 has 12 residues. CDR1 and CDR2 (germline): LGHNA, YSLEER.